The clone carrying this T cell receptor (beta chain) was seen only a few times. The sample belongs to a study of neurological immune-mediated disorders. TCRdb reanalysed the 5' RACE reads using MiXCR and keeps one entry per CDR3 protein. The sample has under 75,000 distinct CDR3 sequences, about 3% seen once. With 5 bases removed from V and 2 bases from J, the gap between germline ends came to 13 bases. CDR1 is DFQATT, CDR2 SNEGSKA, per germline (reference sequence). CDR3 length: 14 amino acids. The source of this sequence is a woman aged 45-65 years with multiple sclerosis. V is TRBV20-1 and J is TRBJ1-5; no clear D. The sequencing input was PBMCs. The CDR3 bases are TGCAGTGCTCCCGCCGGACCAGGCAATCAGCCCCAGCATTTT. Translated, it gives CSAPAGPGNQPQHF.